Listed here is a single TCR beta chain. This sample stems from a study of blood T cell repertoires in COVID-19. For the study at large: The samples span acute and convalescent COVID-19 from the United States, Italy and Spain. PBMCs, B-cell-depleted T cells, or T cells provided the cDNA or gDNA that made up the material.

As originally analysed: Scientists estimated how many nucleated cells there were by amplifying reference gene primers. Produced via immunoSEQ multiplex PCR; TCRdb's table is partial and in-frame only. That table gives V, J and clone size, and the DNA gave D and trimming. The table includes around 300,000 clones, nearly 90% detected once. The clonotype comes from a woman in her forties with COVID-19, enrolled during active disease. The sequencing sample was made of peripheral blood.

The CDR3 is CASSLTRILNTEAFF. For the CDR3, the DNA is TGTGCCAGCAGCTTAACGAGGATACTGAACACTGAAGCTTTCTTT. The chain links TRBV7-3 to TRBJ1-1; D is unclear. The CDR3 extends over 15 amino acids. Trimming took 0 bases from V and 0 from J, leaving 8 bases between them. Germline V gene lookup returns CDR1 SGHTA and CDR2 FQGTGA.